One sample yielded the 10 T cell receptor beta chains listed below, sequenced in a study of CD8+CD57+ T cells in acquired aplastic anemia. Genomic DNA constituted the template upon which TCR beta VDJ and CDR3 profiling was performed. TCRdb reprocessed the reads via MiXCR and lists one record per CDR3 protein. This table holds a few hundred thousand distinct CDR3 sequences, 55% to 70% found once. Sequencing input: sorted CD4+, CD8+, or CD8+CD57+ T cells (not recorded which) from PBMCs. The receptors here all came from a human donor in good health, serving as a control.

The chain carries TRBV11-2 and TRBJ2-3; tentative D call: TRBD1 (6 bases). This CDR3 contains 15 residues. Germline V gene data show CDR1 as SGHAT and CDR2 as FQNNGV. Between the trimmed V and J ends, which lost 5 bases and 7 bases, there was a span of 19 bases. Here the CDR3 reads CASSPGLDRRNTQYF. The CDR3 DNA sequence: TGTGCCAGCAGCCCAGGCCTTGACAGGAGAAATACGCAGTATTTT.

The genes are TRBV5-4 and TRBJ2-3; D is possibly TRBD1 or TRBD2 (5 bases each). Germline CDR1 SGHNT, CDR2 YYREEE (reference sequence). The CDR3 loop spans 15 amino acids. The ends were cut back, 4 bases at V and 1 base at J, with 13 bases in the middle. The CDR3 bases are TGTGCCAGCAGCAGCCTGGGACGTGGCACAGATACGCAGTATTTT. As protein: CASSSLGRGTDTQYF.

This clonotype was seen repeatedly, ten times or more. The chain links TRBV11-2 to TRBJ2-7; 7 bases are shared with TRBD1. This CDR3 has 13 residues. The V gene end was trimmed by 7 bases and the J gene end by 2 bases; junction bases not matched to a gene: 5. CDR1 and CDR2 (germline): SGHAT, FQNNGV. DNA of the CDR3: TGTGCCAGCAACACTGACAGGGCCTACGAGCAGTACTTC. Its translation is CASNTDRAYEQYF.

The chain is built from TRBV20-1 and TRBJ1-4; TRBD1 matches 10 bases. The CDR3 consists of 16 residues. Trimming took 0 bases from V and 8 from J; bases not matched to a gene: 9. Germline V gene data show CDR1 as DFQATT and CDR2 as SNEGSKA (reference sequence). CDR3 sequence reads: CSARDLDRGGGEKLFF. The CDR3 nucleotides read TGCAGTGCTAGAGATCTGGACAGGGGGGGAGGAGAAAAACTGTTTTTT.

The chain is built from TRBV10-3 and TRBJ2-7; TRBD1 might be the D (5 bases). The CDR3 runs to 12 residues. V lost 7 bases and J 6 bases, leaving 13 bases between the germline ends. CDR1 ENHRY and CDR2 SYGVKD come from the germline V gene. The CDR3 sequence is CAIIPRQCEQYF. In DNA, the CDR3 is TGTGCCATCATTCCTAGACAGTGCGAGCAGTACTTC.

The J gene is TRBJ1-2, the V gene TRBV19, with TRBD1 matching 7 bases. Germline V gene sequence: CDR1 LNHDA, CDR2 SQIVND (reference sequence). V gave up 6 bases and J gave up 5 bases; unmatched junction bases: 6. The CDR3 totals 13 residues. CDR3 DNA sequence: TGTGCCAGTAGCGTTGACAGGGAGTATGGCTACACCTTC. The encoded protein is CASSVDREYGYTF.

The genes are TRBV12-3 or TRBV12-4 and TRBJ2-3; 11 bases match TRBD1. V gave up 5 bases and J gave up 3 bases; unmatched junction bases: 10. This CDR3 is built from 17 residues. The CDR3: CASSGPWDRGGTDTQYF. CDR3 nucleotides: TGTGCCAGCAGTGGGCCCTGGGACAGGGGGGGGACAGATACGCAGTATTTT.

Here the CDR3 DNA reads TGCAGTGCCGCATGGGGGGCACATGCCCCTTTCTTT. Translated: CSAAWGAHAPFF. The rearrangement uses TRBV20-1 and TRBJ1-1; perhaps TRBD1 as D (6 bases). Trimming took 6 bases from V and 12 from J, leaving 20 bases between them. CDR3 length: 12 residues. Germline V gives CDR1 DFQATT, CDR2 SNEGSKA (reference sequence).

The chain joins TRBV10-3 to TRBJ2-7, with 9 bases that match TRBD1. The CDR3 has 13 amino acids. V was clipped by 10 bases and J by 2 bases; unmatched bases: 6. Germline V gene data show CDR1 as ENHRY and CDR2 as SYGVKD. CDR3 in amino acids: CATSGTGTYEQYF. CDR3 DNA: TGTGCCACCTCCGGGACAGGGACCTACGAGCAGTACTTC.

The rearrangement uses TRBV29-1 and TRBJ2-7, with D perhaps being TRBD1 or TRBD2 (6 bases each). Germline V CDR1 and CDR2: SQVTM, ANQGSEA. Trimming cost V 4 bases and J 6 bases, with 13 bases left between them. The CDR3 extends over 12 amino acids. The CDR3 sequence is CSVATGGGEQYF. Here the CDR3 DNA reads TGCAGCGTTGCGACAGGAGGGGGCGAGCAGTACTTC.